This T cell receptor beta chain came from a study of shared clonotypes between healthy human individuals. Whole-study results and caveats: Naive CD4 clonotype sharing across a handful of donors was about 5.3%.

Naive CD8 cells lacked CD45RO and underwent positive selection for CCR7, leaving out terminally differentiated effector memory CD45RA+ cells. It was across several immunoSEQ plates that each subset's genomic DNA was evenly split. Data came from immunoSEQ multiplex PCR; TCRdb stores just in-frame clones and leaves some out. The sample lists hundreds of thousands of clones; approximately 96% were seen once. As concerns this clone: Its specificity is unknown.

The receptor was derived from a woman younger than 45 in good health. The sample consisted of naive CD8+ T cells sorted from blood.

The CDR3 region is CASSLFGGRNEQFF. Written as DNA, the CDR3 is TGTGCCAGCAGCTTATTCGGCGGGAGGAATGAGCAGTTCTTC. The V call is TRBV13, the J call TRBJ2-1; 8 bases are a match to TRBD2. The CDR3 runs 14 residues. From germline, CDR1 is PRHDT and CDR2 FYEKMQ (reference sequence). Unmatched junction bases numbered 4, after V lost 2 bases and J lost 7 bases.